This is a list of T cell receptor beta chains from one sample in a study of response to subunit inactivated influenza vaccine. TCRdb recomputed calls from the RT-PCR reads with MiXCR, one row per CDR3 protein. The sample shows around 650,000 distinct CDR3 sequences, approximately 14% of them seen only once. The source was PBMCs from blood, collected 11 to 12 days after vaccination. Receptors originate from a man between 45 and 60 years old who received an inactivated influenza vaccine. The CDR3 runs from the conserved cysteine through the conserved F or W. The D gene is left open where the match is weak. Expanded clones are given a class, and other clones once, few, many or no size at all.

length: 13
J: TRBJ2-7
D: .
size: few
V: TRBV20-1
DNA: TGCAGTGCTAGGCCAGTTGTAACCTACGAGCAGTACTTC
CDR3: CSARPVVTYEQYF

length: 13
J: TRBJ2-5
D: .
size: few
V: TRBV29-1
DNA: TGCAGCGTTGAGTACGGCCTCGGGGGTACCCAGTACTTC
CDR3: CSVEYGLGGTQYF

length: 12
J: TRBJ2-1
D: .
size: few
V: TRBV10-3
DNA: TGTGCCATCAGGGAGAAGGAAAATGAGCAGTTCTTC
CDR3: CAIREKENEQFF

length: 14
J: TRBJ2-7
D: .
size: few
V: TRBV29-1
DNA: TGCAGCGTTGAAGGGCCAGGGAGTGGCTACGAGCAGTACTTC
CDR3: CSVEGPGSGYEQYF

length: 18
J: TRBJ2-5
D: TRBD2
size: .
V: TRBV11-2
DNA: TGTGCCAGCAGCCGCCGAGGACTAGCGGGGAGGACAGTGGTGACCCAGTACTTC
CDR3: CASSRRGLAGRTVVTQYF

length: 15
J: TRBJ1-5
D: .
size: .
V: TRBV7-2
DNA: TGTGCCAGCAGCTTAGCCGGGGCAGGCAATCAGCCCCAGCATTTT
CDR3: CASSLAGAGNQPQHF

length: 14
J: TRBJ2-3
D: .
size: few
V: TRBV20-1
DNA: TGCAGTGCTAGAGATTGGGGGAGTGGAGATACGCAGTATTTT
CDR3: CSARDWGSGDTQYF

length: 14
J: TRBJ2-1
D: .
size: .
V: TRBV29-1
DNA: TGCAGCGTTGATGGGACATCACCCTACAATGAGCAGTTCTTC
CDR3: CSVDGTSPYNEQFF

length: 15
J: TRBJ2-3
D: .
size: few
V: TRBV6-1
DNA: TGTGCCAGCAGGAGGTCGGGGTGGAGCACAGATACGCAGTATTTT
CDR3: CASRRSGWSTDTQYF

length: 15
J: TRBJ2-7
D: TRBD2
size: few
V: TRBV27
DNA: TGTGCCAGCAGTCCGCTACTAGCGGGGACCTACGAGCAGTACTTC
CDR3: CASSPLLAGTYEQYF

length: 13
J: TRBJ2-5
D: .
size: .
V: TRBV5-1
DNA: TGCGCCAGCAGCTTCGGGACAAGAGAGACCCAGTACTTC
CDR3: CASSFGTRETQYF

length: 14
J: TRBJ2-1
D: .
size: .
V: TRBV14
DNA: TGTGCCAGCAGCCCCGCTCCACAGACTAATGAGCAGTTCTTC
CDR3: CASSPAPQTNEQFF

length: 12
J: TRBJ1-2
D: .
size: .
V: TRBV5-1
DNA: TGCGCCAGCAGCCCAGTCCAGGGAGGCTACACCTTC
CDR3: CASSPVQGGYTF

length: 14
J: TRBJ1-4
D: .
size: .
V: TRBV12-3/TRBV12-4
DNA: TGTGCCAGCAGTTTACAGGGCTCGAGAGAAAAACTGTTTTTT
CDR3: CASSLQGSREKLFF

length: 15
J: TRBJ2-7
D: TRBD1
size: many
V: TRBV28
DNA: TGTGCCAGCAGTTCCCGGGGGACAGGGAACTACGAGCAGTACTTC
CDR3: CASSSRGTGNYEQYF

length: 18
J: TRBJ1-5
D: TRBD1
size: .
V: TRBV7-8
DNA: TGTGCCAGCAGCTTAGCGCCATACAGGGGTAGAGGCAATCAGCCCCAGCATTTT
CDR3: CASSLAPYRGRGNQPQHF

length: 13
J: TRBJ1-2
D: TRBD1
size: .
V: TRBV9
DNA: TGTGCCAGCAGCGTAGCACAGGGGTATGGCTACACCTTC
CDR3: CASSVAQGYGYTF

length: 14
J: TRBJ2-3
D: .
size: .
V: TRBV7-9
DNA: TGTGCCAGCACCCTAGGCGACCCCTCAGATACGCAGTATTTT
CDR3: CASTLGDPSDTQYF

length: 18
J: TRBJ2-3
D: .
size: .
V: TRBV20-1
DNA: TGCAGTGCTAGTCAAGGGTATAGGAGCGGAGATTATGGAGATACGCAGTATTTT
CDR3: CSASQGYRSGDYGDTQYF

length: 13
J: TRBJ1-2
D: TRBD1
size: many
V: TRBV12-3/TRBV12-4
DNA: TGTGCCAGCAGCGTACAGGGGATCTATGGCTACACCTTC
CDR3: CASSVQGIYGYTF

length: 17
J: TRBJ2-1
D: TRBD2
size: .
V: TRBV6-4
DNA: TGTGCCAGCAGTGACTATATATCCCGGGAGGCCTACAATGAGCAGTTCTTC
CDR3: CASSDYISREAYNEQFF

length: 13
J: TRBJ1-3
D: .
size: few
V: TRBV20-1
DNA: TGCAGTGCTTCCCCCTACTCTGGAAACACCATATATTTT
CDR3: CSASPYSGNTIYF

length: 13
J: TRBJ1-2
D: .
size: few
V: TRBV6-1
DNA: TGTGCCAGCGGAAAGTTGGGAACCTATGGCTACACCTTC
CDR3: CASGKLGTYGYTF

length: 15
J: TRBJ1-4
D: TRBD1
size: few
V: TRBV6-5
DNA: TGTGCCAGCAGTTACGGGACAGGGGTGGGTGAAAAACTGTTTTTT
CDR3: CASSYGTGVGEKLFF